This T cell receptor beta chain was recorded in a study of shared clonotypes between healthy human individuals. Study results and caveats: The genetic and exposure-history diversity represented was limited by few donors.

Sequencing was performed with immunoSEQ multiplex PCR; in TCRdb, only in-frame clones are kept and a portion is missing. Of 2,500,000 or so clones detected, around 90% appear once; the ten largest clones hold 0.3% to 0.45%. This CDR3 is 15 amino acids long. Germline assignment: CDR1 SGHTA and CDR2 FQGTGA. Trimming removed 2 bases from V and 3 bases from J, with 13 bases in between. The table lists this clone with a count of one. What it recognizes is unknown. V gene TRBV7-3 combines with J gene TRBJ2-5, with D uncertain. Sequences were obtained from naive CD4+ T cells from PBMCs. Subset in this sample: CD45RA+ positively selected. The sequence came from a young man in good health. Some clones in this sample may be carry-over from other donors' samples. CDR3 in DNA: TGTGCCAGCAGCTTATATCTTGGTCGGGAAGAGACCCAGTACTTC. As protein: CASSLYLGREETQYF.